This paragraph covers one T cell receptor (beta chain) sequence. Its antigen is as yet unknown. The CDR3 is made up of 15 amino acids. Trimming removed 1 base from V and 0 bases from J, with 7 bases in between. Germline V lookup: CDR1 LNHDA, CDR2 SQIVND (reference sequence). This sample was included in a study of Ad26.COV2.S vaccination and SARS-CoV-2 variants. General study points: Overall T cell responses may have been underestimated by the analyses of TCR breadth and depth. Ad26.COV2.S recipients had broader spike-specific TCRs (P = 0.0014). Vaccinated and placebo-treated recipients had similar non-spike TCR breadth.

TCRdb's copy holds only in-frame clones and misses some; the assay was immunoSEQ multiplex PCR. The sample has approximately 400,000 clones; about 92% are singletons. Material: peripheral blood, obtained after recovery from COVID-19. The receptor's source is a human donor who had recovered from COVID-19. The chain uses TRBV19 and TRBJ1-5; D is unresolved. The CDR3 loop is CASSIAQHSNQPQHF. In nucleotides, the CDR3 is TGTGCCAGTAGTATAGCGCAACATAGCAATCAGCCCCAGCATTTT.